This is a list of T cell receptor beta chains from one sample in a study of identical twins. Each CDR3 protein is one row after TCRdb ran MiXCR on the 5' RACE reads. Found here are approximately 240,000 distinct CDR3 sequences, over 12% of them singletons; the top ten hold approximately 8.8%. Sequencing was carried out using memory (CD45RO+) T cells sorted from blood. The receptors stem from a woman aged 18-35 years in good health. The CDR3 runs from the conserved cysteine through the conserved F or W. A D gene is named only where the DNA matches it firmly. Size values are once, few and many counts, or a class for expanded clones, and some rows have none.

CDR3aa: CSAGQGLHEQFF; CDR3nt: TGCAGTGCGGGACAGGGTCTACATGAGCAGTTCTTC; j_gene: TRBJ2-1; v_gene: TRBV20-1; abundance: few; d_gene: TRBD1
CDR3aa: CAISDPGRYNEQFF; CDR3nt: TGTGCCATCAGTGATCCAGGCCGCTACAATGAGCAGTTCTTC; j_gene: TRBJ2-1; v_gene: TRBV10-3; abundance: few; d_gene: NA
CDR3aa: CASSHSGQTGELFF; CDR3nt: TGTGCCAGCAGTCATTCGGGACAGACCGGGGAGCTGTTTTTT; j_gene: TRBJ2-2; v_gene: TRBV6-5; abundance: NA; d_gene: TRBD1
CDR3aa: CAISVEGDEQFF; CDR3nt: TGTGCCATCAGCGTGGAAGGGGATGAGCAGTTCTTC; j_gene: TRBJ2-1; v_gene: TRBV10-3; abundance: NA; d_gene: NA
CDR3aa: CASSSLASGIYEQYF; CDR3nt: TGTGCCAGCAGCTCCCTGGCTAGCGGCATCTACGAGCAGTACTTC; j_gene: TRBJ2-7; v_gene: TRBV11-2; abundance: few; d_gene: TRBD2
CDR3aa: CASSSGTEKAFF; CDR3nt: TGCGCCAGCAGTTCCGGGACAGAGAAAGCTTTCTTT; j_gene: TRBJ1-1; v_gene: TRBV5-1; abundance: NA; d_gene: TRBD1
CDR3aa: CASSFRQTQYF; CDR3nt: TGTGCCAGCAGTTTCCGTCAGACCCAGTACTTC; j_gene: TRBJ2-5; v_gene: TRBV12-3/TRBV12-4; abundance: many; d_gene: NA
CDR3aa: CAIRRDSNADTQYF; CDR3nt: TGTGCCATCAGGAGGGACTCCAACGCAGATACGCAGTATTTT; j_gene: TRBJ2-3; v_gene: TRBV10-3; abundance: many; d_gene: NA
CDR3aa: CASSLAGASDTQYF; CDR3nt: TGTGCCAGCAGCTTAGCGGGGGCCTCAGATACGCAGTATTTT; j_gene: TRBJ2-3; v_gene: TRBV11-2; abundance: few; d_gene: NA
CDR3aa: CASSRGLRYEQYF; CDR3nt: TGTGCCAGCTCCAGGGGCCTCAGGTACGAGCAGTACTTC; j_gene: TRBJ2-7; v_gene: TRBV18; abundance: NA; d_gene: NA
CDR3aa: CSATLLAGGAYNEQFF; CDR3nt: TGCAGTGCCACACTCCTTGCGGGAGGGGCCTACAATGAGCAGTTCTTC; j_gene: TRBJ2-1; v_gene: TRBV20-1; abundance: few; d_gene: TRBD2
CDR3aa: CASSLLTVTALNTEAFF; CDR3nt: TGTGCCAGCAGCTTGTTAACCGTGACGGCACTGAACACTGAAGCTTTCTTT; j_gene: TRBJ1-1; v_gene: TRBV7-2; abundance: NA; d_gene: NA
CDR3aa: CASSLGQGMRTTNEKLFF; CDR3nt: TGCGCCAGCAGCTTGGGACAGGGGATGAGAACAACTAATGAAAAACTGTTTTTT; j_gene: TRBJ1-4; v_gene: TRBV5-1; abundance: NA; d_gene: TRBD1
CDR3aa: CASRPGRSYEQYF; CDR3nt: TGTGCCAGCAGGCCGGGACGGTCCTACGAGCAGTACTTC; j_gene: TRBJ2-7; v_gene: TRBV6-1; abundance: NA; d_gene: NA
CDR3aa: CASSPDRGRNEQYF; CDR3nt: TGTGCCAGCAGCCCGGACAGGGGAAGGAACGAGCAGTACTTC; j_gene: TRBJ2-7; v_gene: TRBV7-2; abundance: NA; d_gene: TRBD1
CDR3aa: CSAPRDLLVGEQFF; CDR3nt: TGCAGTGCCCCACGGGACCTACTAGTCGGTGAGCAGTTCTTC; j_gene: TRBJ2-1; v_gene: TRBV20-1; abundance: NA; d_gene: NA
CDR3aa: CASSQGAEQETQYF; CDR3nt: TGTGCCAGCAGCCAAGGCGCAGAGCAAGAGACCCAGTACTTC; j_gene: TRBJ2-5; v_gene: TRBV4-2; abundance: NA; d_gene: NA
CDR3aa: CSASGGIRWTEAFF; CDR3nt: TGCAGTGCTAGTGGCGGGATTCGATGGACTGAAGCTTTCTTT; j_gene: TRBJ1-1; v_gene: TRBV20-1; abundance: few; d_gene: NA
CDR3aa: CASSQDSGIGAFF; CDR3nt: TGTGCCAGCAGCCAAGACAGTGGTATCGGAGCTTTCTTT; j_gene: TRBJ1-1; v_gene: TRBV4-2; abundance: NA; d_gene: NA
CDR3aa: CSAPTSDYEQYF; CDR3nt: TGCAGTGCTCCGACTAGCGACTACGAGCAGTACTTC; j_gene: TRBJ2-7; v_gene: TRBV20-1; abundance: once; d_gene: TRBD2
CDR3aa: CASSKYTGELFF; CDR3nt: TGTGCCAGCAGCAAATACACCGGGGAGCTGTTTTTT; j_gene: TRBJ2-2; v_gene: TRBV9; abundance: few; d_gene: NA
CDR3aa: CASSFGGSKNIQYF; CDR3nt: TGTGCCAGCAGCTTCGGAGGGTCCAAAAACATTCAGTACTTC; j_gene: TRBJ2-4; v_gene: TRBV7-2; abundance: NA; d_gene: NA
CDR3aa: CSAFWTGEQYF; CDR3nt: TGCAGCGCCTTCTGGACGGGCGAGCAGTACTTC; j_gene: TRBJ2-7; v_gene: TRBV29-1; abundance: NA; d_gene: NA
CDR3aa: CSARPGTSGSHEQFF; CDR3nt: TGCAGTGCTAGGCCCGGGACTAGCGGGAGTCATGAGCAGTTCTTC; j_gene: TRBJ2-1; v_gene: TRBV20-1; abundance: NA; d_gene: TRBD2
CDR3aa: CLIGREVYEQYF; CDR3nt: TGTCTTATAGGCAGGGAGGTCTACGAGCAGTACTTC; j_gene: TRBJ2-7; v_gene: TRBV6-1; abundance: few; d_gene: NA
CDR3aa: CASSLGSGRFYEQYF; CDR3nt: TGTGCCAGCAGTTTAGGTAGCGGGAGGTTCTACGAGCAGTACTTC; j_gene: TRBJ2-7; v_gene: TRBV12-3/TRBV12-4; abundance: NA; d_gene: TRBD2
CDR3aa: CAYGTGSYNEQFF; CDR3nt: TGTGCCTACGGGACAGGCTCCTACAATGAGCAGTTCTTC; j_gene: TRBJ2-1; v_gene: TRBV11-2; abundance: many; d_gene: TRBD1